This T cell receptor beta chain was captured in a study of CD8 T cells in Susac syndrome. Study overall: Within the sequenced group of Susac syndrome patients, roughly 6 showed active disease and eight or nine were in remission.

The RNA input was about 0.45 to 1 ug, and it was reverse transcribed with random hexamers. TCRdb re-analysed the immunoSEQ multiplex PCR reads in MiXCR, keeping a single row per CDR3 protein. The sample consists of 140,000 or so distinct CDR3 sequences, approximately 96% of them appearing once. The CDR3 is made up of 13 amino acids. Germline V gene sequence: CDR1 LGHDT, CDR2 YNNKEL (reference sequence). Trimming pared 4 bases from V and 4 bases from J, leaving 8 bases between. CD8+ and CD4+ T cells circulating in blood were sequenced for TCR beta. The specimen was CD4+ T cells from PBMCs. The source is a human donor with Susac syndrome. The chain links TRBV3-1 to TRBJ2-1, with D maybe TRBD2 (6 bases). CDR3 in amino acids: CASSPDYYNEQFF. The CDR3 coding sequence is TGTGCCAGCAGCCCGGACTATTACAATGAGCAGTTCTTC.